The rows below give T cell receptor beta chains drawn from one sample of a study of radiation and T cells in renal cell carcinoma. Data came from immunoSEQ multiplex PCR; TCRdb stores just in-frame clones and leaves some out. Altogether 150,000 to 200,000 clones are present, around 90% being singletons, with the ten largest covering about 11%. Sequenced here: blood, sampled from a patient whose treatment included radiotherapy and nephrectomy. These receptor sequences come from a woman in her forties or fifties with renal cell carcinoma. Both conserved end residues are part of each CDR3. The D gene is left open where the match is weak. Clone size is not always given. Where it is, it says once, few, many or a class for expanded clones.

length | D | J | size | V | DNA | CDR3
14 | . | TRBJ2-7 | . | TRBV13 | TGTGCCAGCAGCTTAGGCAGGGATAGCGGCGAGCAGTACTTC | CASSLGRDSGEQYF
13 | . | TRBJ2-3 | . | TRBV19 | TGTGCCACCTCATCAACTAGGGCAGATACGCAGTATTTT | CATSSTRADTQYF
14 | . | TRBJ2-3 | . | TRBV4-3 | TGCGCCAGCAGCCAACAGAAGGGAAGAGATACGCAGTATTTT | CASSQQKGRDTQYF
13 | . | TRBJ1-1 | . | TRBV6-1 | TGTGCCAGCCGTAGGGGAACTAACACTGAAGCTTTCTTT | CASRRGTNTEAFF
18 | TRBD1 | TRBJ2-2 | . | TRBV5-1 | TGCGCCAGCAGTCGACCGGACTCGGGACAGGGGAACACCGGGGAGCTGTTTTTT | CASSRPDSGQGNTGELFF
16 | TRBD2 | TRBJ2-5 | . | TRBV4-1 | TGCGCCAGCAGCCCCAGACTAGCAGGCCCGATCGAGACCCAGTACTTC | CASSPRLAGPIETQYF
14 | . | TRBJ1-4 | . | TRBV2 | TGTGCCAGCAGACCTAGTAGTACTAATGAAAAACTGTTTTTT | CASRPSSTNEKLFF
13 | . | TRBJ1-1 | . | TRBV7-2 | TGTGCCAGCAGCAACAGCTTGAACACTGAAGCTTTCTTT | CASSNSLNTEAFF
13 | . | TRBJ2-5 | . | TRBV2 | TGTGCCAGCAGGGGTCCTAGTGGTGAGACCCAGTACTTC | CASRGPSGETQYF
15 | . | TRBJ2-2 | . | TRBV4-3 | TGCGCCAGCAGCCAAGATCTGGCTAGCGCCGGGGAGCTGTTTTTT | CASSQDLASAGELFF
15 | TRBD2 | TRBJ2-1 | once | TRBV4-1 | TGCGCCAGCAGCCAATTAGCGGGGGGGCAGGATGAGCAGTTCTTC | CASSQLAGGQDEQFF
15 | TRBD1 | TRBJ1-2 | . | TRBV6-5 | TGTGCCAGCAGTAAAAACAGGGGGCGCGACTATGGCTACACCTTC | CASSKNRGRDYGYTF
16 | . | TRBJ1-5 | . | TRBV19 | TGTGCCAGTAGTATTTTGGACGGTGGTCTGGCTCAGCCCCAGCATTTT | CASSILDGGLAQPQHF
16 | . | TRBJ1-1 | . | TRBV2 | TGTGCCAGCAGTAGCTTTAGACAGGTAGTAAAGGGTGAAGCTTTCTTT | CASSSFRQVVKGEAFF
14 | . | TRBJ1-5 | once | TRBV9 | TGTGCCAGCAGCGTAGGACGCGGAAATCAGCCCCAGCATTTT | CASSVGRGNQPQHF
14 | . | TRBJ1-5 | . | TRBV5-1 | TGCGCCAGCAGCTTGGGGGACCGGGATCAGCCCCAGCATTTT | CASSLGDRDQPQHF
12 | . | TRBJ1-1 | . | TRBV29-1 | TGCAGCGTTGATTCCGGGGGCACTGAAGCTTTCTTT | CSVDSGGTEAFF
11 | . | TRBJ2-3 | . | TRBV5-1 | TGCGCCAGCAACGAAGCGGATACGCAGTATTTT | CASNEADTQYF
13 | . | TRBJ1-1 | . | TRBV19 | TGTGCCAGTAGTATCTTACAGAACACTGAAGCTTTCTTT | CASSILQNTEAFF
14 | . | TRBJ1-1 | . | TRBV5-1 | TGCGCCAGCAGCTTGGAGGTAGGACGGGGAGGTCCTTTCTTT | CASSLEVGRGGPFF
15 | TRBD2 | TRBJ2-3 | . | TRBV29-1 | TGCAGCGTTGGGTCTTCTAGCGGGGGGGCCCATACGCAGTATTTT | CSVGSSSGGAHTQYF
14 | . | TRBJ1-1 | . | TRBV25-1 | TGTGCCAGCAGTTGGACAGAAGGGGACACTGAAGCTTTCTTT | CASSWTEGDTEAFF
15 | . | TRBJ1-1 | . | TRBV30 | TGTGCCTGGAGCCCAGGGGCACGCCCTGGCACTGAAGCTTTCTTT | CAWSPGARPGTEAFF
13 | . | TRBJ2-1 | . | TRBV30 | TGTGCCTGGTCCTTAGGTCTCAACAATGAGCAGTTCTTC | CAWSLGLNNEQFF
14 | . | TRBJ1-5 | . | TRBV6-6 | TGTGCCAGCACCGAAAGGGGATACAATCAGCCCCAGCATTTT | CASTERGYNQPQHF
14 | . | TRBJ2-6 | . | TRBV7-2 | TGTGCCAGCAGCCGGAACTCTGGGGCCAACGTCCTGACTTTC | CASSRNSGANVLTF
16 | TRBD1 | TRBJ1-1 | . | TRBV10-3 | TGTGCCATCAGTGAGCCCCGACAGGGTCTCAACACTGAAGCTTTCTTT | CAISEPRQGLNTEAFF
15 | TRBD2 | TRBJ2-5 | . | TRBV7-3 | TGTGCCAGCAGCTCCGCCGCGGGGGGACGAGAGACCCAGTACTTC | CASSSAAGGRETQYF